The rows below give T cell receptor beta chains drawn from one sample of a study of blood T cells in healthy people across ages. TCRdb redid the calling of the 5' RACE reads with MiXCR, one entry per CDR3 protein. Of more than 1 million distinct CDR3 sequences in the sample, roughly 45% were seen once. Sequenced material: blood. The receptors were gathered from a woman in her sixties or seventies in good health. CDR3s include the opening cysteine and the closing phenylalanine or tryptophan. A D gene is named only where the DNA matches it firmly. For some rows the clone size is stated as once, few or many, or as a class when expanded; others skip it.

D gene: -; V gene: TRBV21-1; clone size: -; J gene: TRBJ2-6; CDR3 protein: CASSKAASLLSSGANVLTF; CDR3 DNA: TGTGCCAGCAGCAAGGCGGCCAGTCTTTTAAGCTCTGGGGCCAACGTCCTGACTTTC
D gene: TRBD1; V gene: TRBV29-1; clone size: -; J gene: TRBJ2-2; CDR3 protein: CSVRTGGNTGELFF; CDR3 DNA: TGCAGCGTTAGGACAGGGGGCAACACCGGGGAGCTGTTTTTT
D gene: TRBD1; V gene: TRBV2; clone size: once; J gene: TRBJ1-5; CDR3 protein: CASSQTGQNQPQHF; CDR3 DNA: TGTGCCAGCAGTCAAACGGGACAGAATCAGCCCCAGCATTTT
D gene: TRBD1; V gene: TRBV29-1; clone size: -; J gene: TRBJ2-7; CDR3 protein: CSIQGEYSYEQYF; CDR3 DNA: TGCAGCATACAGGGGGAGTACTCCTACGAGCAGTACTTC
D gene: TRBD2; V gene: TRBV5-1; clone size: once; J gene: TRBJ2-3; CDR3 protein: CASSISGRIPDTQYF; CDR3 DNA: TGCGCCAGCAGCATTAGCGGGAGAATTCCAGATACGCAGTATTTT
D gene: -; V gene: TRBV20-1; clone size: -; J gene: TRBJ1-2; CDR3 protein: CSASDGILNNYGYTF; CDR3 DNA: TGCAGTGCTAGCGACGGGATCCTAAATAACTATGGCTACACCTTC
D gene: -; V gene: TRBV15; clone size: few; J gene: TRBJ2-7; CDR3 protein: CATSVAKAEQYF; CDR3 DNA: TGTGCCACCAGTGTCGCAAAGGCCGAGCAGTACTTC
D gene: -; V gene: TRBV5-1; clone size: few; J gene: TRBJ2-7; CDR3 protein: CASSPHLQGRGIGTYEQYF; CDR3 DNA: TGCGCCAGCAGCCCACATTTACAGGGAAGGGGAATAGGCACGTACGAGCAGTACTTC
D gene: -; V gene: TRBV25-1; clone size: few; J gene: TRBJ2-7; CDR3 protein: CASSQTGSYEQYF; CDR3 DNA: TGTGCCAGCAGTCAGACAGGTTCCTACGAGCAGTACTTC
D gene: -; V gene: TRBV6-1; clone size: -; J gene: TRBJ2-1; CDR3 protein: CASIYYNGQFF; CDR3 DNA: TGTGCCAGCATCTACTACAATGGGCAGTTCTTC
D gene: TRBD1; V gene: TRBV7-6; clone size: -; J gene: TRBJ2-6; CDR3 protein: CASSLGSTGGISGANVLTF; CDR3 DNA: TGTGCCAGCAGCTTAGGTTCTACAGGGGGCATCTCTGGGGCCAACGTCCTGACTTTC
D gene: TRBD1; V gene: TRBV20-1; clone size: -; J gene: TRBJ2-6; CDR3 protein: CSARDRDRGVAGANVLTF; CDR3 DNA: TGCAGTGCTAGAGATAGGGACAGGGGGGTCGCTGGGGCCAACGTCCTGACTTTC
D gene: -; V gene: TRBV10-3; clone size: -; J gene: TRBJ2-5; CDR3 protein: CAISEGGGTQYF; CDR3 DNA: TGTGCCATCAGTGAAGGTGGGGGGACCCAGTACTTC
D gene: -; V gene: TRBV15; clone size: -; J gene: TRBJ2-1; CDR3 protein: CATSRRTGGYYNEQFF; CDR3 DNA: TGTGCCACCAGCAGACGCACGGGCGGCTACTACAATGAGCAGTTCTTC
D gene: -; V gene: TRBV20-1; clone size: -; J gene: TRBJ2-3; CDR3 protein: CSARDTATSTDTQYF; CDR3 DNA: TGCAGTGCTAGAGATACAGCGACTAGCACAGATACGCAGTATTTT
D gene: TRBD2; V gene: TRBV9; clone size: few; J gene: TRBJ2-1; CDR3 protein: CASSVGAGGRDEQFF; CDR3 DNA: TGTGCCAGCAGCGTAGGCGCGGGAGGGCGGGATGAGCAGTTCTTC
D gene: TRBD1; V gene: TRBV6-1; clone size: -; J gene: TRBJ2-7; CDR3 protein: CASNRDRSYEQYF; CDR3 DNA: TGTGCCAGCAATCGGGACAGGAGCTACGAGCAGTACTTC
D gene: TRBD2; V gene: TRBV20-1; clone size: -; J gene: TRBJ2-1; CDR3 protein: CSARTPLAESSYNEQFF; CDR3 DNA: TGCAGTGCTAGAACCCCTCTAGCGGAGAGCTCCTACAATGAGCAGTTCTTC
D gene: -; V gene: TRBV7-9; clone size: -; J gene: TRBJ2-7; CDR3 protein: CASSPAGQISDEQYF; CDR3 DNA: TGTGCCAGCAGCCCGGCGGGACAGATCTCCGACGAGCAGTACTTC
D gene: -; V gene: TRBV6-5; clone size: -; J gene: TRBJ1-4; CDR3 protein: CASSYSIAQADEKLFF; CDR3 DNA: TGTGCCAGCAGTTACTCCATTGCCCAGGCGGATGAAAAACTGTTTTTT
D gene: -; V gene: TRBV12-3/TRBV12-4; clone size: few; J gene: TRBJ1-2; CDR3 protein: CASSWGGGGYGYTF; CDR3 DNA: TGTGCCAGCAGTTGGGGTGGTGGCGGGTATGGCTACACCTTC
D gene: TRBD1; V gene: TRBV20-1; clone size: once; J gene: TRBJ1-2; CDR3 protein: CSAYIPGQGAGGCTF; CDR3 DNA: TGCAGTGCTTATATTCCGGGACAGGGAGCGGGTGGCTGCACCTTC
D gene: TRBD2; V gene: TRBV6-5; clone size: few; J gene: TRBJ2-1; CDR3 protein: CASSLKGTSGRLNEQFF; CDR3 DNA: TGTGCCAGCAGTTTGAAGGGGACTAGCGGGAGGCTGAATGAGCAGTTCTTC